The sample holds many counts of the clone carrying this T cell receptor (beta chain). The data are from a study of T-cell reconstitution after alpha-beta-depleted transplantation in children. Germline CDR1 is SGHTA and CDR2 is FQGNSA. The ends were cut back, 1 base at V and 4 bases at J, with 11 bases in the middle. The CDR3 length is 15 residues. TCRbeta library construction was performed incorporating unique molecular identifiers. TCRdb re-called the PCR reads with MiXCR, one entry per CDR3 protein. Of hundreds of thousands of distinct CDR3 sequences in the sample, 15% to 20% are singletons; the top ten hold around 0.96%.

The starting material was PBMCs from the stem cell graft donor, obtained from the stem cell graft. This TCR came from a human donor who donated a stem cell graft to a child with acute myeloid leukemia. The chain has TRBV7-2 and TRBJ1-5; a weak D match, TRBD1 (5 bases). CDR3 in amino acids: CASSLGRESNQPQHF. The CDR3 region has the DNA TGTGCCAGCAGCTTAGGCAGGGAGTCAAATCAGCCCCAGCATTTT.